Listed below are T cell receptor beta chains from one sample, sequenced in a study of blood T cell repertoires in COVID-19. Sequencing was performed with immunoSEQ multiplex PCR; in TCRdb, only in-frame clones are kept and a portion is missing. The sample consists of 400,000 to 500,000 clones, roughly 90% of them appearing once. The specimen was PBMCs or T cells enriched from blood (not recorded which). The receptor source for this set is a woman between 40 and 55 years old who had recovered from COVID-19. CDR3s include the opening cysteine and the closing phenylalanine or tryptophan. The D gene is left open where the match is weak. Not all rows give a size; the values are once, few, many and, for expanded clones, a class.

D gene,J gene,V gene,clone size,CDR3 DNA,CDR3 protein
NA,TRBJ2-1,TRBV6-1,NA,TGTGCCAGCAGTGAAGGATGGCAGGTTGAATGGGAGCAGTTCTTC,CASSEGWQVEWEQFF
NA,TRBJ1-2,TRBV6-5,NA,TGTGCCAGCAGTTACTTAACAGGGGGCTACACCTTC,CASSYLTGGYTF
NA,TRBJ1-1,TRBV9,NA,TGTGCCAGCAGCCAGCACCCCGGGGGCGGGAGGACTGAAGCTTTCTTT,CASSQHPGGGRTEAFF
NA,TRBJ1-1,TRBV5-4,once,TGTGCCAGCAGCTTGTTTGAGGACACTGAAGCTTTCTTT,CASSLFEDTEAFF
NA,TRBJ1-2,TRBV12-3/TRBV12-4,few,TGTGCCAGCAGTTCTTCCCCGTTGAGAGGCTACACCTTC,CASSSSPLRGYTF
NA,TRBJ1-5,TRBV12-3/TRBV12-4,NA,TGTGCCAGCAGTTCTAATCAGCCCCAGCATTTT,CASSSNQPQHF
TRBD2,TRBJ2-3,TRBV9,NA,TGTGCCAGCAGCGTAGGGGGACTAGCGGGAGTAGGTACGCAGTATTTT,CASSVGGLAGVGTQYF
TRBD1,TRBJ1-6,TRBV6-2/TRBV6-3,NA,TGTGCCAGCAGTTACCCGGGACAGGGTGTTAATTCACCCCTCCACTTT,CASSYPGQGVNSPLHF
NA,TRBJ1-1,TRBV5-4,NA,TGTGCCAGCAGCTTGGGTGGAGGGACTGAAGCTTTCTTT,CASSLGGGTEAFF
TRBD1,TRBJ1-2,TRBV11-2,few,TGTGCCAGCAGCTTAGGGACAGGGGGTTATGGCTACACCTTC,CASSLGTGGYGYTF
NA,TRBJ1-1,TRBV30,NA,TGTGCCTGGAGCCGAGACAGAGGATGGAAGAACACTGAAGCTTTCTTT,CAWSRDRGWKNTEAFF
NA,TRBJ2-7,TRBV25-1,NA,TGTGCCAGCAGTGTTACAGGGAGCTCCTACGAGCAGTACTTC,CASSVTGSSYEQYF
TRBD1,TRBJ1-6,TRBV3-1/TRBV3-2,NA,TGTGCCAGCAGCCTCGGACAGGGGCGCGGTTCACCCCTCCACTTT,CASSLGQGRGSPLHF
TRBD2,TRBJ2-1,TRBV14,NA,TGTGCCAGCAGCCTACTAGCGGGAGGGCCTAATGAGCAGTTCTTC,CASSLLAGGPNEQFF